The present T cell receptor beta chain was sequenced within a study of T cell changes during pregnancy in multiple sclerosis. The V gene lost 0 bases and the J gene lost 6 bases, with 17 bases spanning the gap. The germline V gene has CDR1 SGHDN and CDR2 FVKESK. The CDR3 contains 16 residues. This table comes from immunoSEQ multiplex PCR, and its TCRdb copy is limited to in-frame clones, with some not included. The top ten clones hold approximately 0.18% of a sample with approximately 58,000 clones, around 93% of them seen once. This rearrangement joins TRBV14 to TRBJ1-1; D ambiguous. Specimen: CD4+ T cells from peripheral blood mononuclear cells, collected after pregnancy. This receptor was obtained from a female donor in good health, enrolled as a control in a pregnancy study. CDR3: CASSQDRRRLGAEAFF. CDR3 DNA sequence: TGTGCCAGCAGCCAAGATCGCCGACGGCTTGGAGCTGAAGCTTTCTTT.